The 23 T cell receptor beta chains below come from one sample, sequenced in a study of blood T cell repertoires in COVID-19. Profiling relied on immunoSEQ multiplex PCR, and the TCRdb table lists in-frame clones only, not all of them. Of approximately 160,000 clones detected, 65% to 80% appear once; the ten largest clones hold roughly 7.5%. Sequenced sample: peripheral blood. Receptors were obtained from a man aged 60 to 69 with acute or convalescent COVID-19.

About this clone itself: Other DNA sequences of this sample code for an identical CDR3. The CDR3 region is CASSLGRGLFGNTIYF. The CDR3 DNA follows: TGTGCCAGCAGCTTAGGGAGGGGCCTTTTTGGAAACACCATATATTTT. V is TRBV7-2 and J is TRBJ1-3, with D possibly TRBD1 on 5 matching bases. CDR3 size: 16 residues. V lost 1 base and J 3 bases, leaving 13 bases between the germline ends. Per germline, CDR1 SGHTA and CDR2 FQGNSA.

A few counts support this clone. The J gene is TRBJ1-6, the V gene TRBV28; D is perhaps TRBD1 (6 bases). Deletions cut 7 bases from V and 5 bases from J, with 12 bases between. Germline CDR1 is MDHEN and CDR2 is SYDVKM. The length of the CDR3 is 14 residues. This CDR3 is CASIYRVHNSPLHF. The CDR3 DNA is TGTGCCAGCATCTACAGGGTTCATAATTCACCCCTCCACTTT.

The rearrangement uses TRBV7-3 and TRBJ2-3; D ambiguous. Germline V gene data show CDR1 as SGHTA and CDR2 as FQGTGA. V was clipped by 5 bases and J by 4 bases, with 16 bases between them. The CDR3 is 15 amino acids. The CDR3 region is CASSPTGGRADTQYF. The DNA for the CDR3 is TGTGCCAGCAGCCCAACGGGTGGTCGGGCAGATACGCAGTATTTT.

J is TRBJ2-1 and V is TRBV5-1; D is unclear. The V gene lost 4 bases and the J gene lost 3 bases, with 11 bases spanning the gap. The CDR3 consists of 14 residues. Germline lookup yields CDR1 SGHRS and CDR2 YFSETQ. Here the CDR3 reads CASSTVPVYNEQFF. The CDR3 DNA sequence: TGCGCCAGCAGCACAGTACCGGTCTACAATGAGCAGTTCTTC.

The chain recombines TRBV11-1 with TRBJ2-7, with D perhaps TRBD2 (6 bases). Germline CDR1 and CDR2: SGHAT and FQDESV (reference sequence). This CDR3 contains 16 residues. Trimming took 2 bases from V and 3 from J, leaving 17 bases between them. This CDR3 is CASSLWGGKTVYEQYF. The CDR3, as DNA: TGTGCCAGCAGCTTATGGGGAGGCAAGACCGTCTACGAGCAGTACTTC.

The gene calls are TRBV7-2 and TRBJ2-7; possibly TRBD1 for D (5 bases). Germline CDR1 and CDR2: SGHTA and FQGNSA. The CDR3 has 14 residues. V was shortened by 4 bases and J by 2 bases, with 12 bases between the two germline ends. The CDR3 loop reads CASSSPRQTYEQYF. The CDR3 bases are TGTGCCAGCAGCTCCCCCCGACAGACCTACGAGCAGTACTTC.

As DNA, the CDR3 is TGTGCCAGCAGCCAAGACCCGGGACAGGGTAACGGCTACACCTTC. It codes for CASSQDPGQGNGYTF. The J gene is TRBJ1-2, the V gene TRBV14; the match to TRBD1 covers 9 bases. V lost 0 bases, J lost 8 bases, and 7 bases stayed unmatched. This CDR3 comprises 15 residues. Germline assignment: CDR1 SGHDN and CDR2 FVKESK.

The chain combines TRBV25-1 with TRBJ1-2; D unclear. The CDR3 sequence is 12 residues long. The germline gives CDR1 MGHDK, CDR2 SYGVNS. V lost 4 bases to trimming and J lost 4 bases, with 7 bases between them. This CDR3 is CASSVGGYGYTF. The CDR3, as DNA: TGTGCCAGCAGTGTAGGCGGCTATGGCTACACCTTC.

The gene calls are TRBV7-2 and TRBJ2-5; the match to TRBD1 covers 9 bases. The CDR3 has 16 amino acids. CDR1 is SGHTA and CDR2 is FQGNSA in the germline V gene. The junction had 11 bases not matched to a gene; V was cut back by 5 bases and J by 4 bases. The CDR3 here is CASSLDRGRVSETQYF. In nucleotides, the CDR3 is TGTGCCAGCAGCCTGGACAGGGGACGGGTTTCAGAGACCCAGTACTTC.

CDR3: CASSKGRFEDTQYF. The DNA of the CDR3 is TGTGCCAGCAGCAAAGGCAGGTTTGAAGATACGCAGTATTTT. This rearrangement joins TRBV7-3 to TRBJ2-3, with D unclear. The germline V and J ends were trimmed by 5 bases and 5 bases, with 14 bases remaining between them. There are 14 residues in the CDR3. CDR1 is SGHTA and CDR2 is FQGTGA in the germline V gene. The complete variable domain, with remaining parts taken from reference TRBV7-3 and TRBJ2-3, reads GAGVSQTPSNKVTEKGKYVELRCDPISGHTALYWYRQSLGQGPEFLIYFQGTGAADDSGLPNDRFFAVRPEGSVSTLKIQRTERGDSAVYLCASSKGRFEDTQYFGPGTRLTVL.

This chain connects TRBV24-1 to TRBJ1-4; TRBD1 aligns across 9 bases. The germline V gene encodes CDR1 KGHDR and CDR2 SFDVKD. V gave up 3 bases and J gave up 6 bases; unmatched junction bases: 7. The CDR3 consists of 16 residues. This CDR3 is CATSDKRQGGDEKLFF. CDR3 DNA: TGTGCCACCAGTGATAAGAGACAGGGGGGGGATGAAAAACTGTTTTTT.

The chain carries TRBV6-5 and TRBJ2-7; the D gene is possibly TRBD2 (6 bases). Trimming stripped 0 bases from V and 3 bases from J, with 15 bases between. The CDR3 length is 16 residues. The germline V gene encodes CDR1 MNHEY and CDR2 SVGAGI. The CDR3 bases are TGTGCCAGCAGTTACTCGAAGGCCGCGGGAATCTACGAGCAGTACTTC. Translating gives CASSYSKAAGIYEQYF.

The gene calls are TRBV5-5 and TRBJ1-5; tentatively, D is TRBD1 (6 bases). The germline V and J ends were trimmed by 4 bases and 4 bases, with 12 bases remaining between them. The CDR3 contains 14 residues. Looked up from germline, CDR1 is SGHKS and CDR2 is YYEKEE (reference sequence). The CDR3: CASSAGTSNQPQHF. CDR3 DNA sequence: TGTGCCAGCAGCGCCGGGACAAGTAATCAGCCCCAGCATTTT.

The chain joins TRBV4-2 to TRBJ2-3; D is possibly TRBD2 (6 bases). The CDR3 is 14 amino acids. Between the trimmed V and J ends, which lost 4 bases and 3 bases, there was a span of 11 bases. CDR1 and CDR2 (germline): LGHNA, YNFKEQ. DNA for the CDR3: TGTGCCAGCAGCCCGAGGGACTTTACAGATACGCAGTATTTT. It encodes CASSPRDFTDTQYF.

The chain is built from TRBV2 and TRBJ1-3; TRBD1 aligns across 9 bases. After removal of 3 bases from V and 3 bases from J, the junction contained 3 bases not matched to a gene. This CDR3 is 15 amino acids long. Germline V gene sequence: CDR1 SNHLY, CDR2 FYNNEI. The CDR3 region has the DNA TGTGCCAGCAGTGACCCGGACAGGGGTGGAAACACCATATATTTT. As protein: CASSDPDRGGNTIYF.

The CDR3 DNA is TGTGCCAGCAGCAGTACTAGCGGGGGGGCGCATGAGCAGTTCTTC. This gives the protein CASSSTSGGAHEQFF. This chain connects TRBV6-2 or TRBV6-3 to TRBJ2-1, with 13 nucleotides matching TRBD2. Trimming took 6 bases from V and 8 from J; bases not matched to a gene: 7. CDR1 is MNHEY, CDR2 SVGEGT, per germline. There are 15 residues in the CDR3.

This chain uses TRBV9 with TRBJ2-3; TRBD1 matches 7 bases. Trimming took 4 bases from V and 1 from J; bases not matched to a gene: 9. This CDR3 spans 16 amino acids. CDR1 SGDLS and CDR2 YYNGEE come from the germline V gene. The CDR3 region has the DNA TGTGCCAGCAGCCCCCGACAGGGCCGGGGCACAGATACGCAGTATTTT. Its translation is CASSPRQGRGTDTQYF.

The chain links TRBV7-9 to TRBJ2-7; a possible D gene is TRBD1 (6 bases). Germline CDR1 reads SEHNR; CDR2 reads FQNEAQ (reference sequence). The CDR3 runs 13 residues. V lost 5 bases and J lost 7, with 15 bases in between. CDR3: CASSADSEGEQYF. The CDR3 bases are TGTGCCAGCAGCGCGGACAGCGAGGGGGAGCAGTACTTC.

In this sample, this clone turned up a few times. The CDR3 DNA sequence: TGTGCCAGCAGCGGGACAATGAATCCAAATGAAGCTTTCTTT. This encodes CASSGTMNPNEAFF. The V and J genes are TRBV7-9 and TRBJ1-1; tentatively, D is TRBD1 (6 bases). The CDR3 sequence is 14 residues long. Germline CDR1 reads SEHNR; CDR2 reads FQNEAQ (reference sequence). Deletions cut 5 bases from V and 7 bases from J, with 17 bases between.

The chain is built from TRBV4-3 and TRBJ2-5; D not certain. V was cut by 0 bases and J by 2 bases, with 10 bases left in between. The CDR3 has 15 amino acids. Germline V lookup: CDR1 LGHNA, CDR2 YSLEER. The CDR3 DNA follows: TGCGCCAGCAGCCAAGATCAAGGAGTTCAAGAGACCCAGTACTTC. Amino acids: CASSQDQGVQETQYF.

V is TRBV6-2 or TRBV6-3 and J is TRBJ1-1; 8 positions agree with TRBD1. Per the germline V gene, CDR1 is MNHEY and CDR2 is SVGEGT. The CDR3 spans 15 residues. J gave up 3 bases and V 5 bases, and 8 bases lay outside the gene matches. The CDR3 protein is CASSHTTGEYTEAFF. The DNA for the CDR3 is TGTGCCAGCAGTCACACGACAGGGGAGTACACTGAAGCTTTCTTT.

In this sample, this clone turned up once. The chain carries TRBV7-2 and TRBJ2-1; D uncertain. Germline loops: CDR1 SGHTA, CDR2 FQGNSA. This CDR3 comprises 16 residues. The ends were cut back, 1 base at V and 0 bases at J, with 10 bases in the middle. CDR3 loop: CASSLGGPSSYNEQFF. The CDR3 DNA follows: TGTGCCAGCAGCTTAGGAGGCCCGAGCTCCTACAATGAGCAGTTCTTC.

The chain is built from TRBV7-7 and TRBJ1-3; D not resolved. Per germline, CDR1 SSHAT and CDR2 FNYEAQ (reference sequence). The length of the CDR3 is 15 residues. Trimming took off 5 bases at V and 1 base at J, with 12 bases between the two ends. Here the CDR3 DNA reads TGTGCCAGCAGCCCCGGCCCGGGGTCTGGAAACACCATATATTTT. It translates to CASSPGPGSGNTIYF.